Each of the 21 T cell receptor beta chains below was sequenced from the same sample in a study of blood T cell repertoires in COVID-19. The repertoire was sequenced with immunoSEQ multiplex PCR; TCRdb's copy has only in-frame clones and lacks some. The table shows approximately 120,000 clones, with roughly 80% occurring only once. Source material: peripheral blood. The receptor set was obtained from a human donor in a cohort sampled during active or convalescent COVID-19.

This clone has only a few counts. The chain has TRBV7-9 and TRBJ2-7; possible D gene TRBD2, 7 bases. Germline lookup yields CDR1 SEHNR and CDR2 FQNEAQ (reference sequence). V gave up 0 bases and J gave up 0 bases, with 18 bases separating them. The CDR3 totals 18 residues. The CDR3 DNA sequence: TGTGCCAGCAGCTTAGCGGGAGGGGGGCTAGCGGCCTCCTACGAGCAGTACTTC. Its protein is CASSLAGGGLAASYEQYF.

The rearrangement joins TRBV28 to TRBJ2-3; 8 positions agree with TRBD2. The germline V gene has CDR1 MDHEN and CDR2 SYDVKM. The CDR3 length is 16 residues. V gave up 7 bases and J gave up 7 bases; unmatched junction bases: 16. CDR3 amino acids: CASTLPRFAGGNTQYF. In DNA, the CDR3 is TGTGCCAGCACCCTACCCCGCTTCGCGGGAGGAAATACGCAGTATTTT.

The chain recombines TRBV10-1 with TRBJ2-5, with D perhaps matching TRBD1 (6 bases). Between the trimmed V and J ends, which lost 5 bases and 2 bases, there was a span of 18 bases. The CDR3 totals 16 residues. In germline, CDR1 is WNHNN, CDR2 SYGVQD (reference sequence). CDR3 nucleotides: TGCGCCAGCAGTCTACAGGGCCGTGGGGTTCAAGAGACCCAGTACTTC. Translated: CASSLQGRGVQETQYF.

The rearrangement joins TRBV11-2 to TRBJ1-3; possibly TRBD1 for D (5 bases). This CDR3 region has 18 residues. Looked up from germline, CDR1 is SGHAT and CDR2 is FQNNGV. The V and J ends lost 0 bases and 0 bases respectively, with 15 bases between them. The CDR3 is CASSLDFPGLISGNTIYF. CDR3 nucleotide sequence: TGTGCCAGCAGCTTAGATTTTCCGGGACTGATCTCTGGAAACACCATATATTTT.

The chain uses TRBV6-2 or TRBV6-3 and TRBJ2-7; D gene ambiguous. This CDR3 is 15 amino acids long. V gave up 4 bases and J gave up 3 bases, with 16 bases separating them. Looked up from germline, CDR1 is MNHEY and CDR2 is SVGEGT. The CDR3 region has the DNA TGTGCCAGCAGTTTCCCGCCCGCCAAGCACTACGAGCAGTACTTC. Its protein product is CASSFPPAKHYEQYF.

The chain couples TRBV5-6 to TRBJ2-5; TRBD1 matches at 10 bases. Per germline, CDR1 SGHDT and CDR2 YYEEEE. The CDR3 is made up of 15 amino acids. J lost 3 bases, V lost 3 bases, and 5 bases had no gene match. The CDR3 DNA is TGTGCCAGCAGCTCAGGGACAGGGGCAGAAGAGACCCAGTACTTC. As protein: CASSSGTGAEETQYF.

This sequence joins TRBV11-2 and TRBJ2-5, with 11 bases matching TRBD1. The CDR3 spans 15 residues. V gave up 4 bases and J gave up 4 bases; unmatched junction bases: 5. Germline-derived CDR1 and CDR2 are SGHAT and FQNNGV. CDR3 coding DNA: TGTGCCAGCAGCTCGCGGACAGGGGGCCGAGAGACCCAGTACTTC. Residues: CASSSRTGGRETQYF. Looking up the rest from reference TRBV11-2 and TRBJ2-5 gives the full variable domain: EAGVAQSPRYKIIEKRQSVAFWCNPISGHATLYWYQQILGQGPKLLIQFQNNGVVDDSQLPKDRFSAERLKGVDSTLKIQPAKLEDSAVYLCASSSRTGGRETQYFGPGTRLLVL.

The rearrangement links TRBV5-5 to TRBJ2-7, with 8 bases that match TRBD1. The CDR3 has 13 amino acids. CDR1 SGHKS and CDR2 YYEKEE come from the germline V gene (reference sequence). J lost 6 bases, V lost 0 bases, and 2 bases had no gene match. CDR3 coding DNA: TGTGCCAGCAGCTTGGGCACAGGGGGCGAGCAGTACTTC. It is translated as CASSLGTGGEQYF.

Concerning this clone itself: One junction end disagrees with the germline gene, perhaps due to a read error. The chain's CDR3 is CASSYSSGRRADF. The CDR3 nucleotides are TGTGCCAGCAGTTACTCTAGCGGGAGACGAGCGGACTTC. This sequence joins TRBV6-2 or TRBV6-3 and TRBJ2-7; 9 nucleotides agree with TRBD2. Germline assignment: CDR1 MNHEY and CDR2 SVGEGT. The CDR3 runs 13 residues.

CDR3 DNA: TGCGCCAGCAGCTTAACCAGAGGTTCTAATGAAAAACTGTTTTTT. Translated: CASSLTRGSNEKLFF. The chain couples TRBV5-1 to TRBJ1-4, with D hard to call. CDR3 length: 15 residues. Per germline, CDR1 SGHRS and CDR2 YFSETQ. Trimming left V 2 bases short and J 3 bases short, with 11 bases between.

CDR3 residues: CSASPGQTTYNEQFF. In DNA, the CDR3 is TGCAGTGCTAGTCCCGGACAGACCACCTACAATGAGCAGTTCTTC. The gene calls are TRBV20-1 and TRBJ2-1, with D maybe TRBD1 (6 bases). The CDR3 contains 15 residues. V was cut by 3 bases and J by 2 bases, with 14 bases left in between. Germline V CDR1 and CDR2: DFQATT, SNEGSKA (reference sequence).

In regard to this clone: Within the sample, other DNA sequences also encode this same CDR3. CDR3 amino acids: CASSYGRASYNSPLHF. Here the CDR3 DNA reads TGTGCCAGCAGTTACGGCAGGGCCTCCTATAATTCACCCCTCCACTTT. The chain combines TRBV6-5 with TRBJ1-6, with D tentatively TRBD1 (5 bases). The CDR3 has 16 residues. Germline values: CDR1 MNHEY, CDR2 SVGAGI. V gave up 2 bases and J gave up 0 bases, with 8 bases separating them.

This clone was seen only once. The chain combines TRBV2 with TRBJ1-5, with a possible D match to TRBD1 (6 bases). The CDR3 is 16 residues long. Trimming left V 4 bases short and J 1 base short, with 14 bases between. Germline lookup yields CDR1 SNHLY and CDR2 FYNNEI. The DNA of the CDR3 is TGTGCCAGCAGTGTGAGGGGGATTCTAAGCAATCAGCCCCAGCATTTT. Encoded protein: CASSVRGILSNQPQHF.

The J gene is TRBJ1-4, the V gene TRBV6-5, with 10 nucleotides matching TRBD1. Germline V gives CDR1 MNHEY, CDR2 SVGAGI. The junction had 2 bases not matched to a gene; V was cut back by 6 bases and J by 7 bases. This CDR3 contains 13 residues. The CDR3 loop reads CASRRTGGEKLFF. The CDR3 coding sequence is TGTGCCAGCAGAAGGACAGGGGGTGAAAAACTGTTTTTT.

This chain joins TRBV6-2 or TRBV6-3 and TRBJ2-5; the D gene is possibly TRBD2 (5 bases). Per the germline V gene, CDR1 is MNHEY and CDR2 is SVGEGT. This CDR3 comprises 17 residues. The V and J ends lost 2 bases and 5 bases respectively, with 21 bases between them. CDR3 residues: CASSYGRRDGWMETQYF. The CDR3 coding sequence is TGTGCCAGCAGTTACGGTCGCCGGGATGGGTGGATGGAGACCCAGTACTTC.

The chain links TRBV29-1 to TRBJ1-1, with D possibly TRBD1 on 6 matching bases. Germline-derived CDR1 and CDR2 are SQVTM and ANQGSEA. This CDR3 contains 15 residues. With 4 bases removed from V and 4 bases from J, the gap between germline ends came to 19 bases. The CDR3, as DNA: TGCAGCGTTGTATTCTGGGAGGGGGTAGGCACTGAAGCTTTCTTT. As protein: CSVVFWEGVGTEAFF.

The rearrangement uses TRBV30 and TRBJ2-2; D is ambiguous. The CDR3 is made up of 12 amino acids. V lost 2 bases, J lost 6 bases, and 7 bases lay in between. Germline V gene lookup returns CDR1 GTSNPN and CDR2 SVGIG (reference sequence). CDR3 protein: CAWSTVPGELFF. The DNA for the CDR3 is TGTGCCTGGAGTACGGTCCCCGGGGAGCTGTTTTTT.

This rearrangement joins TRBV6-5 to TRBJ2-5, with 7 bases matching TRBD2. This CDR3 has 15 amino acids. Germline-derived CDR1 and CDR2 are MNHEY and SVGAGI. After removal of 6 bases from V and 2 bases from J, the junction contained 9 bases not matched to a gene. The chain's CDR3 is CASRGEGGRQETQYF. As DNA, the CDR3 is TGTGCCAGCAGGGGGGAGGGTGGTAGGCAAGAGACCCAGTACTTC.

The chain uses TRBV4-2 and TRBJ1-2; 8 bases are shared with TRBD1. The CDR3 has 16 residues. V dropped 4 bases and J dropped 4; count of bases not matched to a gene: 11. Per germline, CDR1 LGHNA and CDR2 YNFKEQ. CDR3 bases: TGTGCCAGCAGCCGAAACGGACAGGGAGCGGGCTATGGCTACACCTTC. Translation gives CASSRNGQGAGYGYTF.

The chain couples TRBV19 to TRBJ2-1, with 9 bases fitting TRBD2. The CDR3 has 17 amino acids. CDR1 is LNHDA and CDR2 is SQIVND in the germline V gene (reference sequence). V lost 7 bases to trimming and J lost 0 bases; unmatched junction nucleotides: 10. This chain's CDR3 is CASISSGKISSYNEQFF. CDR3 DNA sequence: TGTGCCAGTATCTCTAGCGGGAAGATAAGCTCCTACAATGAGCAGTTCTTC.

The chain couples TRBV6-6 to TRBJ1-6; D is uncertain. This CDR3 is built from 12 residues. The V end lost 10 bases, the J end lost 9 bases, and 13 bases lay between the germline ends. Germline CDR1 and CDR2: MNHNY and SVGAGI (reference sequence). CDR3 sequence: CATGPSASPLHF. CDR3 in DNA: TGTGCCACAGGTCCTTCAGCTTCACCCCTCCACTTT.